These T cell receptor beta chains were read from a single sample in a study of blood T cell repertoires in COVID-19. TCRdb's table, derived via immunoSEQ multiplex PCR, lists solely in-frame clones and lacks some. The sample shows 25,000 to 35,000 clones, over 75% of them seen only once. What was sequenced was peripheral blood. Source of these receptors: a man at least 80 years old with acute or convalescent COVID-19. Each CDR3 is given with its conserved first and last residue. A D gene is named only where the DNA matches it firmly. Some rows mark clone size as missing; the rest say once, few, many or name a class of expanded clone.

cdr3_aa: CASSPSGGNTEAFF
cdr3_nt: TGTGCCAGCAGCCCCAGCGGGGGGAACACTGAAGCTTTCTTT
j_call: TRBJ1-1
cdr3_length: 14
v_call: TRBV7-3
d_call: -
clone_size: -

cdr3_aa: CASTPGGALNTEAFF
cdr3_nt: TGCGCCAGCACTCCAGGGGGCGCTTTGAACACTGAAGCTTTCTTT
j_call: TRBJ1-1
cdr3_length: 15
v_call: TRBV5-1
d_call: TRBD1
clone_size: -

cdr3_aa: CASSEGGVFNYGYTF
cdr3_nt: TGTGCCAGCAGTGAAGGGGGGGTCTTTAACTATGGCTACACCTTC
j_call: TRBJ1-2
cdr3_length: 15
v_call: TRBV6-1
d_call: -
clone_size: -

cdr3_aa: CASSLRGLRNSPLHF
cdr3_nt: TGTGCCAGCAGTCTACGAGGGCTACGGAATTCACCCCTCCACTTT
j_call: TRBJ1-6
cdr3_length: 15
v_call: TRBV2
d_call: -
clone_size: -

cdr3_aa: CASSAGILAGYTF
cdr3_nt: TGTGCCAGCAGCGCCGGGATCCTGGCTGGCTACACCTTC
j_call: TRBJ1-2
cdr3_length: 13
v_call: TRBV9
d_call: -
clone_size: -

cdr3_aa: CASSDYEGEQFF
cdr3_nt: TGTGCCAGCAGTGATTACGAGGGAGAGCAGTTCTTC
j_call: TRBJ2-1
cdr3_length: 12
v_call: TRBV6-1
d_call: -
clone_size: -

cdr3_aa: CASSASSYNEQFF
cdr3_nt: TGTGCCAGCAGCGCCAGCTCCTACAATGAGCAGTTCTTC
j_call: TRBJ2-1
cdr3_length: 13
v_call: TRBV7-2
d_call: -
clone_size: -

cdr3_aa: CASSSFGAGASYEQYF
cdr3_nt: TGTGCCAGCAGCTCCTTCGGGGCAGGGGCCTCCTACGAGCAGTACTTC
j_call: TRBJ2-7
cdr3_length: 16
v_call: TRBV7-9
d_call: -
clone_size: -

cdr3_aa: CASTWTEMNTEAFF
cdr3_nt: TGTGCCAGCACCTGGACAGAGATGAACACTGAAGCTTTCTTT
j_call: TRBJ1-1
cdr3_length: 14
v_call: TRBV6-6
d_call: -
clone_size: once

cdr3_aa: CASSLTSPIETQYF
cdr3_nt: TGTGCCAGCAGTTTAACTAGCCCGATAGAGACCCAGTACTTC
j_call: TRBJ2-5
cdr3_length: 14
v_call: TRBV6-5
d_call: -
clone_size: -

cdr3_aa: CASSSAGGEGSGNTIYF
cdr3_nt: TGTGCCAGCAGCTCGGCAGGGGGAGAGGGCTCTGGAAACACCATATATTTT
j_call: TRBJ1-3
cdr3_length: 17
v_call: TRBV7-9
d_call: TRBD1
clone_size: -

cdr3_aa: CASSFFRSTYEQYF
cdr3_nt: TGTGCCAGCAGCTTTTTCAGAAGTACCTACGAGCAGTACTTC
j_call: TRBJ2-7
cdr3_length: 14
v_call: TRBV7-2
d_call: -
clone_size: -

cdr3_aa: CASSLTGHHTF
cdr3_nt: TGTGCCAGCAGCCTGACAGGGCACCACACCTTC
j_call: TRBJ1-2
cdr3_length: 11
v_call: TRBV3-1/TRBV3-2
d_call: TRBD1
clone_size: -

cdr3_aa: CASSLQGVETQYF
cdr3_nt: TGTGCCAGCAGTTTACAGGGGGTGGAGACCCAGTACTTC
j_call: TRBJ2-5
cdr3_length: 13
v_call: TRBV28
d_call: TRBD1
clone_size: -

cdr3_aa: CASSFPGTGGRLVLFF
cdr3_nt: TGTGCCAGCAGTTTCCCCGGGACAGGGGGCAGGCTGGTTCTGTTCTTC
j_call: TRBJ2-1
cdr3_length: 16
v_call: TRBV28
d_call: TRBD1
clone_size: -

cdr3_aa: CASSPATGAYEQYF
cdr3_nt: TGTGCCAGCAGCCCGGCGACAGGGGCATACGAGCAGTACTTC
j_call: TRBJ2-7
cdr3_length: 14
v_call: TRBV5-5
d_call: TRBD1
clone_size: -

cdr3_aa: CASSPISVGYTF
cdr3_nt: TGTGCCAGCAGCCCCATTTCGGTCGGCTACACCTTC
j_call: TRBJ1-2
cdr3_length: 12
v_call: TRBV7-8
d_call: -
clone_size: -

cdr3_aa: CASSFRGSQETQYF
cdr3_nt: TGTGCCAGCAGCTTTAGGGGCAGCCAAGAGACCCAGTACTTC
j_call: TRBJ2-5
cdr3_length: 14
v_call: TRBV5-8
d_call: -
clone_size: -

cdr3_aa: CASSSDTDYGYTF
cdr3_nt: TGTGCCAGCTCATCGGACACGGACTATGGCTACACCTTC
j_call: TRBJ1-2
cdr3_length: 13
v_call: TRBV18
d_call: -
clone_size: -

cdr3_aa: CASSPAVNYGYTF
cdr3_nt: TGTGCCAGCAGCCCCGCAGTCAACTATGGCTACACCTTC
j_call: TRBJ1-2
cdr3_length: 13
v_call: TRBV7-8
d_call: -
clone_size: -

cdr3_aa: CASSPQGLNTEAFF
cdr3_nt: TGTGCCAGCTCACCCCAGGGACTCAACACTGAAGCTTTCTTT
j_call: TRBJ1-1
cdr3_length: 14
v_call: TRBV18
d_call: -
clone_size: -

cdr3_aa: CASGTGGYEQYF
cdr3_nt: TGTGCCAGCGGGACAGGGGGCTACGAGCAGTACTTC
j_call: TRBJ2-7
cdr3_length: 12
v_call: TRBV7-9
d_call: TRBD1
clone_size: medium-sized

cdr3_aa: CASSPRQGGGKYGYTF
cdr3_nt: TGTGCCAGCAGCCCCAGACAGGGAGGAGGGAAATATGGCTACACCTTC
j_call: TRBJ1-2
cdr3_length: 16
v_call: TRBV7-6
d_call: TRBD1
clone_size: few